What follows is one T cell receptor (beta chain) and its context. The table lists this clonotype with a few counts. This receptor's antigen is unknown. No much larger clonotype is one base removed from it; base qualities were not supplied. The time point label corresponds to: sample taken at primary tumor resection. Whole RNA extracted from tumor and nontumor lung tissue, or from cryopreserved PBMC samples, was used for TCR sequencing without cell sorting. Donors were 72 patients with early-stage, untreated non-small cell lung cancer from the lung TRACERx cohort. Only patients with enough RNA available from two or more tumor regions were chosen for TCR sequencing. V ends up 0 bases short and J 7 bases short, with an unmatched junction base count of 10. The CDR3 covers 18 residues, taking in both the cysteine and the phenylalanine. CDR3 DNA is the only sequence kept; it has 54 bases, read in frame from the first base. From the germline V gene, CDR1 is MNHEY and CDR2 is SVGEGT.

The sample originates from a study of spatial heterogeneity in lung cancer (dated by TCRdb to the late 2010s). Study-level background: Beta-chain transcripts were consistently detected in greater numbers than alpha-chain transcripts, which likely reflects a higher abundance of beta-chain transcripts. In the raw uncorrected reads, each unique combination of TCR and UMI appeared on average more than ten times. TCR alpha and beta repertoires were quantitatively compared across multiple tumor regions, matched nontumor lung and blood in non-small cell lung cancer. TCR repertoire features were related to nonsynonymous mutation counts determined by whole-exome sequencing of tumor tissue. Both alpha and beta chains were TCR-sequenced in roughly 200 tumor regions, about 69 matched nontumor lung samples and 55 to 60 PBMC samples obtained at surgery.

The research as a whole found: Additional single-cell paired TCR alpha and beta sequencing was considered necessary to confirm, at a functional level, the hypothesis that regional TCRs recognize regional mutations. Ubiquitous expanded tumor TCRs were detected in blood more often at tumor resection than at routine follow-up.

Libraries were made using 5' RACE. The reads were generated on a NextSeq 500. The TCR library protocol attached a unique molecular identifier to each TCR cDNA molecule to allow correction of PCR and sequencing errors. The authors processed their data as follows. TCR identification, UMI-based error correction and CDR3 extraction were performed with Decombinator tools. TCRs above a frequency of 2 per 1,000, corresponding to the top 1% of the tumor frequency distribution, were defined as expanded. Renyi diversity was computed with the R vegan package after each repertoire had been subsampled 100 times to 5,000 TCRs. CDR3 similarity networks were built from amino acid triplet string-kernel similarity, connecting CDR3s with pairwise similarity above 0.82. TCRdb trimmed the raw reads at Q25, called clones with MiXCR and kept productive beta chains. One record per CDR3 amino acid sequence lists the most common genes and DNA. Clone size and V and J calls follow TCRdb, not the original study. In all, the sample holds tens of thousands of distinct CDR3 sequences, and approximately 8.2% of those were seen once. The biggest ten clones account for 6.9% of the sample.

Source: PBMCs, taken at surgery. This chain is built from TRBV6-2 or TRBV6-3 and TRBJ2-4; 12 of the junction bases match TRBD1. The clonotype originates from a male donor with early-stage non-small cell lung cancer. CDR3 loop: CASSYSGTGGADGNIQYF. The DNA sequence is TGTGCCAGCAGTTACTCTGGGACAGGGGGCGCTGACGGGAACATTCAGTACTTC.